This T cell receptor beta chain originates from a study of vaccination and CD4 T cells after COVID-19. The time point denotes: late sampling 161 to 241 days after vaccination in three convalescent patients. Treatment noted: approximately nine-day PBMC culture with coronavirus spike peptide pools or control peptides (ViraFEST assay). To note about this clonotype: As yet, its antigen is unknown.

Scientists ran DNA taken from cultured CD4+ T cells through the Oncomine TCR Beta short-read assay for sequencing. TCRdb fed the PCR reads into MiXCR, producing one record per CDR3 protein. The repertoire holds roughly 18,000 distinct CDR3 sequences, less than 60% seen once, with 18% in the top ten. CDR1 SGHDT and CDR2 YYEEEE come from the germline V gene. After removal of 4 bases from V and 8 bases from J, the junction contained 7 bases not matched to a gene. The CDR3 runs 15 residues. The gene calls are TRBV5-6 and TRBJ1-6; 9 bases match TRBD1. The source is a human donor who had recovered from COVID-19. Sequenced material: CD4+ T cells from blood, cultured in vitro, taken about 7 months after SARS-CoV-2 vaccination. As DNA, the CDR3 is TGTGCCAGCAGCCCCACAGGGGGCTTGGATTCACCCCTCCACTTT. Amino acids: CASSPTGGLDSPLHF.